Presented here are 9 T cell receptor beta chains from one specimen sequenced in a study of shared clonotypes between healthy human individuals. Sequencing was performed with immunoSEQ multiplex PCR; in TCRdb, only in-frame clones are kept and a portion is missing. The data contain approximately 980,000 clones, approximately 76% of them singletons. The sample comprised memory CD4+ T cells sorted from blood. Subset noted: CD45RA-negative fraction. The receptors were gathered from a man between 18 and 29 years old in good health.

This chain joins TRBV5-4 and TRBJ2-2, with D hard to call. CDR3 size: 14 residues. Per germline, CDR1 SGHNT and CDR2 YYREEE (reference sequence). The V gene lost 0 bases and the J gene lost 6 bases, with 9 bases spanning the gap. CDR3 bases: TGTGCCAGCAGCTTGGGAGGAGTCCCCGGGGAGCTGTTTTTT. Residues: CASSLGGVPGELFF.

Only a few counts were recorded for this clone. The V gene is TRBV27, the J gene TRBJ1-5; no firm D call. CDR3 length equals 14 residues. Trimming removed 3 bases at V and 0 bases at J, with 6 bases between. In germline, CDR1 is MNHEY, CDR2 SMNVEV (reference sequence). The CDR3 region has the DNA TGTGCCAGCAGTTTGGGGAATAGCAATCAGCCCCAGCATTTT. Its protein product is CASSLGNSNQPQHF.

The chain joins TRBV25-1 to TRBJ2-3; a weak D match, TRBD2 (5 bases). Between the trimmed V and J ends, which lost 1 base and 11 bases, there was a span of 7 bases. CDR1 MGHDK and CDR2 SYGVNS come from the germline V gene. This CDR3 has 11 amino acids. DNA for the CDR3: TGTGCCAGCAGTGAATGGGAGATGCAGTATTTT. Residues: CASSEWEMQYF.

J is TRBJ2-1 and V is TRBV2, with 9 bases identical to TRBD1. Unmatched junction bases numbered 4, after V lost 8 bases and J lost 5 bases. The CDR3 runs to 13 residues. Germline assignment: CDR1 SNHLY and CDR2 FYNNEI. The CDR3 sequence is CASGQGRDNEQFF. Here the CDR3 DNA reads TGTGCCAGCGGACAGGGGCGGGACAATGAGCAGTTCTTC.

The chain combines TRBV10-1 with TRBJ2-3; D is perhaps TRBD2 (6 bases). The length of the CDR3 is 15 residues. Germline V lookup: CDR1 WNHNN, CDR2 SYGVQD (reference sequence). Trimming stripped 5 bases from V and 0 bases from J, with 12 bases between. CDR3 amino acids: CASSFGGRSTDTQYF. For the CDR3, the DNA is TGCGCCAGCAGTTTTGGGGGGAGAAGCACAGATACGCAGTATTTT.

This clone is a singleton in its sample. The chain couples TRBV27 to TRBJ1-6, with 11 bases lining up with TRBD1. V gave up 6 bases and J gave up 6 bases; unmatched junction bases: 13. The germline CDR1 and CDR2 sequences are MNHEY and SMNVEV (reference sequence). This CDR3 contains 18 residues. The CDR3 DNA is TGTGCCAGCAGCCCTTTAAGGACAGGGGGCGCGGGTAATTCACCCCTCCACTTT. Translation gives CASSPLRTGGAGNSPLHF.

This sequence joins TRBV28 and TRBJ1-1, with a weak D call TRBD1 (6 bases). This CDR3 comprises 16 residues. The ends were cut back, 5 bases at V and 0 bases at J, with 16 bases in the middle. Germline CDR1 is MDHEN and CDR2 is SYDVKM. CDR3 residues: CASSPRQVHMNTEAFF. CDR3 nucleotide sequence: TGTGCCAGCAGTCCCCGACAGGTTCACATGAACACTGAAGCTTTCTTT.

The V gene is TRBV27, the J gene TRBJ2-5; no clear D gene. The length of the CDR3 is 13 residues. From germline, CDR1 is MNHEY and CDR2 SMNVEV (reference sequence). Trimming pared 6 bases from V and 1 base from J, leaving 9 bases between. CDR3 DNA: TGTGCCAGCAGGTCGCAAGTCCAAGAGACCCAGTACTTC. It encodes CASRSQVQETQYF.

The J gene is TRBJ2-3, the V gene TRBV19; a possible D gene is TRBD1 (5 bases). Per the germline V gene, CDR1 is LNHDA and CDR2 is SQIVND (reference sequence). V lost 4 bases and J lost 5, with 10 bases in between. This CDR3 region has 13 residues. CDR3 in DNA: TGTGCCAGTAGTAACAGGCACATAGATACGCAGTATTTT. It encodes CASSNRHIDTQYF.